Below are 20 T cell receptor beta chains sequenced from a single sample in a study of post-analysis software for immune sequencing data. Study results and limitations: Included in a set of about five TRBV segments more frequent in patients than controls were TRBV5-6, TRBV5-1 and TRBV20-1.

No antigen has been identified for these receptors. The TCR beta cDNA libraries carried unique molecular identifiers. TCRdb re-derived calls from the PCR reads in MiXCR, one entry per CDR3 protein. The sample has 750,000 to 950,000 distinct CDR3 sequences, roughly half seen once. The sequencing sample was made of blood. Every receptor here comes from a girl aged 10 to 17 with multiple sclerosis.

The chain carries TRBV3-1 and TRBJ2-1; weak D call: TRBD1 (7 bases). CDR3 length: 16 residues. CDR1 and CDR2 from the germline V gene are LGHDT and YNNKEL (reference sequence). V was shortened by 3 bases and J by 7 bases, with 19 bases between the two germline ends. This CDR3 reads CASSQGYRPGGNEQFF. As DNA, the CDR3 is TGTGCCAGCAGCCAGGGGTATAGGCCAGGGGGGAATGAGCAGTTCTTC.

CDR3 coding DNA: TGCGCCAGCGGATTGCCCCAGTTCTTC. It specifies CASGLPQFF. The chain has TRBV4-1 and TRBJ2-1; no definite D call. Per germline, CDR1 MGHRA and CDR2 YSYEKL. The CDR3 is 9 residues long. Trimming stripped 8 bases from V and 13 bases from J, with 9 bases between.

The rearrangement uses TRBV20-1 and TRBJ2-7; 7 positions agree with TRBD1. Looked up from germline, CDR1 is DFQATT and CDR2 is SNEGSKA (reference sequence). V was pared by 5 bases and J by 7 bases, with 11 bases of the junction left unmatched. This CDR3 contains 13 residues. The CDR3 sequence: CSADPQGNYEQYF. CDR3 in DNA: TGCAGTGCTGACCCACAGGGGAACTATGAGCAGTACTTC.

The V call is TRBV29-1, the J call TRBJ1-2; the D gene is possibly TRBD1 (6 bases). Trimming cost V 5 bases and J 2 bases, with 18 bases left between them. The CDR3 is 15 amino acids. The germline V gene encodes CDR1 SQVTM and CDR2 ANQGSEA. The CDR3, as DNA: TGCAGCGTTTACAGGGACGCGTCTTTAAACTATGGCTACACCTTC. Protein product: CSVYRDASLNYGYTF.

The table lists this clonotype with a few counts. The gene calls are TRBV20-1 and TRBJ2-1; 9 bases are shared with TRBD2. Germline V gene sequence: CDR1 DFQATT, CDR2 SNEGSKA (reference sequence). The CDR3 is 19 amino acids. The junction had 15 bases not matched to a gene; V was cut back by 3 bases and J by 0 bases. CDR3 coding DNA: TGCAGTGCTAGTAGGGGGGGACTAGCAAGGAGTGGCTCCTACAATGAGCAGTTCTTC. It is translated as CSASRGGLARSGSYNEQFF.

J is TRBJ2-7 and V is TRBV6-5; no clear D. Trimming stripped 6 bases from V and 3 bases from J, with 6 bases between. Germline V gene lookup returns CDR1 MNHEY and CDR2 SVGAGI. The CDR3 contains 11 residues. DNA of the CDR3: TGTGCCAGCAGCAATCGCTACGAGCAGTACTTC. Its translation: CASSNRYEQYF.

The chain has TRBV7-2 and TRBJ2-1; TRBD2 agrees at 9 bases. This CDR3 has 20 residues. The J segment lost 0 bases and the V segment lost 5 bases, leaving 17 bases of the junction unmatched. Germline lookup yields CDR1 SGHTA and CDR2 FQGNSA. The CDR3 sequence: CASSRPTKGAGGSSYNEQFF. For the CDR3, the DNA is TGTGCCAGCAGCAGACCCACCAAGGGAGCGGGGGGAAGCTCCTACAATGAGCAGTTCTTC.

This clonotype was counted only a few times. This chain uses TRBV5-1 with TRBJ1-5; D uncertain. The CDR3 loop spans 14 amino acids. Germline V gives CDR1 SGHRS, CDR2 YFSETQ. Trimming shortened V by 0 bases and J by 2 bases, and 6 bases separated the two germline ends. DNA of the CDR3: TGCGCCAGCAGCTTGGAGCCAGGCAATCAGCCCCAGCATTTT. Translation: CASSLEPGNQPQHF. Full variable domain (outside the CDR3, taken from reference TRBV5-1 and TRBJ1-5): KAGVTQTPRYLIKTRGQQVTLSCSPISGHRSVSWYQQTPGQGLQFLFEYFSETQRNKGNFPGRFSGRQFSNSRSEMNVSTLELGDSALYLCASSLEPGNQPQHFGDGTRLSIL.

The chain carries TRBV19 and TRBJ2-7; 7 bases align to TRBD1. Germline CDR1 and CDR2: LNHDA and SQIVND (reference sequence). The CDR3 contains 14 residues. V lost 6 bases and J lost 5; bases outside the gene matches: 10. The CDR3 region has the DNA TGTGCCAGTAGCCGACAGGGAATCTTCAACGAGCAGTACTTC. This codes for CASSRQGIFNEQYF. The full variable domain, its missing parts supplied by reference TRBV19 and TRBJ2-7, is DGGITQSPKYLFRKEGQNVTLSCEQNLNHDAMYWYRQDPGQGLRLIYYSQIVNDFQKGDIAEGYSVSREKKESFPLTVTSAQKNPTAFYLCASSRQGIFNEQYFGPGTRLTVT.

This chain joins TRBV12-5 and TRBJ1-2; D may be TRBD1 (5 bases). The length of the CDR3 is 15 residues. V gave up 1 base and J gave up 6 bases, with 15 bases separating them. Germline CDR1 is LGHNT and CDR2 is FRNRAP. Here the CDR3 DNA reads TGTGCTAGTGGTTTGGCGACCGACACAGGAGATGGCTACACCTTC. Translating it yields CASGLATDTGDGYTF.

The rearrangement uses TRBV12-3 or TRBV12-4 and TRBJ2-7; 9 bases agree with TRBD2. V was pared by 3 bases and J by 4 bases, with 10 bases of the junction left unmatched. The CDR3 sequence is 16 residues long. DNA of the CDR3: TGTGCCAGCAGTTTGATCATGACTAGCGGACGGTACGAGCAGTACTTC. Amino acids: CASSLIMTSGRYEQYF.

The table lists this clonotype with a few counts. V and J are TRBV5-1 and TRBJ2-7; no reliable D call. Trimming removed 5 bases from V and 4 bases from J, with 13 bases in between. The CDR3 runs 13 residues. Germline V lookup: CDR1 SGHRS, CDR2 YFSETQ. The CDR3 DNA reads TGCGCCAGCAGTCTGGGGAACCAATACGAGCAGTACTTC. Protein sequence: CASSLGNQYEQYF.

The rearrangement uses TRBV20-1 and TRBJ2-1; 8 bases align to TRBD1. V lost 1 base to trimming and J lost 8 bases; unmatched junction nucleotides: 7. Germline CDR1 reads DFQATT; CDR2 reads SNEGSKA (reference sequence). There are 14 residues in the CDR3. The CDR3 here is CSARVGQGLYEQFF. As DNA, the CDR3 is TGCAGTGCTAGAGTAGGACAGGGTTTGTATGAGCAGTTCTTC.

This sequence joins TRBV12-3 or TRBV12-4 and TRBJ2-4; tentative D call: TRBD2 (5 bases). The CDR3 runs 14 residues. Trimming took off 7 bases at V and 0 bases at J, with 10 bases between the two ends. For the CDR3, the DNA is TGTGCCAGCACACAAGCGGAAGCCAAAAACATTCAGTACTTC. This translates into CASTQAEAKNIQYF.

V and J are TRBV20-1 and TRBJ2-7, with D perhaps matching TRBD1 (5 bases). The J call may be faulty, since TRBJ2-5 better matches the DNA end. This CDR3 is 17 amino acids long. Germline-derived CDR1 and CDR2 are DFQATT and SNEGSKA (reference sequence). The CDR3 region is CSAGTAGSQGAEETQYF. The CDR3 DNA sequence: TGCAGTGCCGGAACGGCAGGCTCTCAAGGGGCTGAGGAGACCCAGTACTTC.

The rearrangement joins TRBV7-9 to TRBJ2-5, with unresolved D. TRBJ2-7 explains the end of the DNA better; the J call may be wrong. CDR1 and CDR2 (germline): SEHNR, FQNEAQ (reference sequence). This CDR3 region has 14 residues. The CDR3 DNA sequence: TGTGCCAGCAGCTTAGGACGGGTGAAGGGCGAGCAGTACTTC. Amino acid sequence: CASSLGRVKGEQYF.

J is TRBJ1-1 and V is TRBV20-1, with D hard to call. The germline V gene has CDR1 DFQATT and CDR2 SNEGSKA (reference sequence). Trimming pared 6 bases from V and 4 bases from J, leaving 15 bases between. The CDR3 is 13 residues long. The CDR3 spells CSAWGVDGTEAFF. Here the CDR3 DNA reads TGCAGTGCGTGGGGTGTGGATGGCACTGAAGCTTTCTTT.

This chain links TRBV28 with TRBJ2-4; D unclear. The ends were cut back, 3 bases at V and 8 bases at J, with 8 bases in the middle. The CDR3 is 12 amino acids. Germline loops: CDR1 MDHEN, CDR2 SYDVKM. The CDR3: CASSLLFDIQYF. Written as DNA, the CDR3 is TGTGCCAGCAGTTTGTTATTTGACATTCAGTACTTC. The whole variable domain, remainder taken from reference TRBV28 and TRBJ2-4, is DVKVTQSSRYLVKRTGEKVFLECVQDMDHENMFWYRQDPGLGLRLIYFSYDVKMKEKGDIPEGYSVSREKKERFSLILESASTNQTSMYLCASSLLFDIQYFGAGTRLSVL.

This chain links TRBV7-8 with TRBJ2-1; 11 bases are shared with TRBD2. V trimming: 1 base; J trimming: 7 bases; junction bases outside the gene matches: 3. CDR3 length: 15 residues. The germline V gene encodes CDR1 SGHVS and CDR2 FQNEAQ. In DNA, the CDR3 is TGTGCCAGCAGCTTAGAAGCTAGCGGGGGGAATGAGCAGTTCTTC. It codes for CASSLEASGGNEQFF.

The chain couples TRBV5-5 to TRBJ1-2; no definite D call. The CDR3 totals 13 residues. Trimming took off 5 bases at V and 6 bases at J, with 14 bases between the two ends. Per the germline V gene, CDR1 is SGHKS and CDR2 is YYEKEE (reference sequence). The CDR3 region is CASRAALGDGYTF. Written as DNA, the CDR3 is TGTGCCAGCAGGGCAGCCTTGGGAGATGGCTACACCTTC.